The 18 T cell receptor beta chains listed next were all sequenced from one sample in a study of blood T cell repertoires in COVID-19 (dated by TCRdb to 2018 to 2021). Libraries were made using the immunoSEQ multiplex PCR assay. TCRdb took over this immuneACCESS table, retaining in-frame rearrangements with V and J assigned. Such tables are incomplete; in checked studies, under half of the missing clones stem from an unresolved V gene, and the remainder is unexplained. The sample contains around 200,000 clones, around four fifths of them found a single time. The ten largest clonotypes hold over 15% of the sample. The sequenced sample consisted of peripheral blood. These receptors were obtained from a woman older than 75 with active or convalescent COVID-19.

The chain links TRBV5-1 to TRBJ2-3, with D possibly being TRBD1 (5 bases). V was pared by 2 bases and J by 5 bases, with 15 bases between. CDR1 and CDR2 (germline): SGHRS, YFSETQ. The CDR3 sequence is 15 residues long. Here the CDR3 DNA reads TGCGCCAGCAGCTTCCAGGGTCTCCGTGGAGATACGCAGTATTTT. It codes for CASSFQGLRGDTQYF. The full variable domain, in which reference TRBV5-1 and TRBJ2-3 provide the parts outside the CDR3, is KAGVTQTPRYLIKTRGQQVTLSCSPISGHRSVSWYQQTPGQGLQFLFEYFSETQRNKGNFPGRFSGRQFSNSRSEMNVSTLELGDSALYLCASSFQGLRGDTQYFGPGTRLTVL.

This chain joins TRBV3-1 (or the pseudogene TRBV3-2) and TRBJ2-5; 13 bases map to TRBD2. The CDR3 is 17 amino acids. V dropped 0 bases and J dropped 4; count of bases not matched to a gene: 5. CDR1 and CDR2 (germline): LGHDT, YNNKEL (reference sequence). CDR3 residues: CASSQDYGLAGVETQYF. The CDR3 DNA follows: TGTGCCAGCAGCCAAGACTATGGACTAGCGGGAGTAGAGACCCAGTACTTC.

The V gene is TRBV19, the J gene TRBJ1-4; TRBD1 might be the D (6 bases). The germline V gene has CDR1 LNHDA and CDR2 SQIVND (reference sequence). Deletions cut 10 bases from V and 0 bases from J, with 9 bases between. CDR3 length: 13 amino acids. CDR3 amino acids: CATGVATNEKLFF. CDR3 DNA: TGTGCCACAGGGGTTGCAACTAATGAAAAACTGTTTTTT.

The chain carries TRBV19 and TRBJ2-6; perhaps TRBD1 as D (6 bases). From germline, CDR1 is LNHDA and CDR2 SQIVND (reference sequence). CDR3 length: 15 amino acids. Trimming stripped 4 bases from V and 3 bases from J, with 10 bases between. The CDR3 is CASSRQVFGANVLTF. DNA for the CDR3: TGTGCCAGTAGTAGACAGGTTTTTGGGGCCAACGTCCTGACTTTC.

This clone has only a few counts. J is TRBJ2-7 and V is TRBV2, with a weak D call TRBD2 (5 bases). V was pared by 4 bases and J by 1 base, with 8 bases between. The CDR3 is made up of 13 amino acids. The V gene's germline CDR1 is SNHLY and CDR2 FYNNEI. CDR3 sequence: CASSGRDSYEQYF. CDR3 coding DNA: TGTGCCAGCAGTGGCCGGGATTCCTACGAGCAGTACTTC.

In its sample, this clone was seen a few times. The chain links TRBV12-3 or TRBV12-4 to TRBJ1-3; D gene uncertain. V was shortened by 7 bases and J by 6 bases, with 13 bases between the two germline ends. The CDR3 is 13 amino acids. In DNA form, the CDR3 reads TGTGCCAGCAAGGCAGACTCGGAAAACACCATATATTTT. This sequence encodes CASKADSENTIYF.

A few counts support this clone. J is TRBJ2-3 and V is TRBV24-1; 7 positions agree with TRBD1. The CDR3 covers 14 residues. Losses at the gene ends were 9 bases for V and 2 bases for J; bases not matched to a gene: 7. Per the germline V gene, CDR1 is KGHDR and CDR2 is SFDVKD. The CDR3, as DNA: TGTGCCACCCGGGACAGATTAACCACAGATACGCAGTATTTT. Translated, it gives CATRDRLTTDTQYF.

CDR3 protein: CASSLMRPSSYNSPLHF. DNA of the CDR3: TGTGCCAGCAGTTTAATGAGGCCGAGCTCCTATAATTCACCCCTCCACTTT. The J gene is TRBJ1-6, the V gene TRBV27; D is ambiguous. Germline V gene data show CDR1 as MNHEY and CDR2 as SMNVEV (reference sequence). This CDR3 contains 17 residues. The ends were cut back, 2 bases at V and 0 bases at J, with 11 bases in the middle.

The V and J genes are TRBV10-3 and TRBJ1-1; D might be TRBD1 (6 bases). Germline V CDR1 and CDR2: ENHRY, SYGVKD. With 0 bases removed from V and 1 base from J, the gap between germline ends came to 9 bases. The length of the CDR3 is 15 residues. The CDR3 coding sequence is TGTGCCATCAGTGAGTCCGCAGGGGCGAACACTGAAGCTTTCTTT. This gives the protein CAISESAGANTEAFF.

The rearrangement joins TRBV5-8 to TRBJ2-5; possibly TRBD2 for D (5 bases). Trimming removed 1 base at V and 1 base at J, with 14 bases between. The CDR3 consists of 16 residues. The V gene's germline CDR1 is SGHTS and CDR2 YDEGEE. This CDR3 reads CASSLRLAFFQETQYF. In DNA, the CDR3 is TGTGCCAGCAGCTTGCGCCTAGCTTTTTTCCAAGAGACCCAGTACTTC.

The rearrangement joins TRBV5-1 to TRBJ2-7; 7 nucleotides match TRBD1. The CDR3 length is 15 residues. The junction had 14 bases not matched to a gene; V was cut back by 6 bases and J by 5 bases. Germline CDR1 SGHRS, CDR2 YFSETQ. CDR3 sequence (DNA): TGCGCCAGCACCCCGAGGGGGCAGGGAAACGACGAGCAGTACTTC. Encoded protein: CASTPRGQGNDEQYF. The full variable domain, completed using reference TRBV5-1 and TRBJ2-7, is KAGVTQTPRYLIKTRGQQVTLSCSPISGHRSVSWYQQTPGQGLQFLFEYFSETQRNKGNFPGRFSGRQFSNSRSEMNVSTLELGDSALYLCASTPRGQGNDEQYFGPGTRLTVT.

The chain employs TRBV7-3 and TRBJ2-5, with 13 bases matching TRBD2. The CDR3 is 19 residues long. V was clipped by 2 bases and J by 0 bases; unmatched bases: 9. Germline V gives CDR1 SGHTA, CDR2 FQGTGA. This chain's CDR3 is CASSLEWTSGGSHQETQYF. The CDR3 DNA follows: TGTGCCAGCAGCTTAGAATGGACTAGCGGGGGCTCGCACCAAGAGACCCAGTACTTC.

Written as DNA, the CDR3 is TGTGCCAGCAGTCTAACCGGGACAGGAGGCGAAAAACTGTTTTTT. Its translation: CASSLTGTGGEKLFF. The V call is TRBV6-5, the J call TRBJ1-4; 8 bases are a match to TRBD1. This CDR3 contains 15 residues. With V trimmed by 5 bases and J by 8 bases, 10 bases remained unmatched. Per the germline V gene, CDR1 is MNHEY and CDR2 is SVGAGI.

DNA of the CDR3: TGCGCCAGCAGCCCTGGACCGGGCGGGGCTAATGAGCAGTTCTTC. It codes for CASSPGPGGANEQFF. This chain links TRBV5-1 with TRBJ2-1, with D possibly being TRBD2 (6 bases). This CDR3 spans 15 amino acids. With 4 bases removed from V and 7 bases from J, the gap between germline ends came to 18 bases. Germline V lookup: CDR1 SGHRS, CDR2 YFSETQ. Based on the CDR3 plus reference TRBV5-1 and TRBJ2-1, the full variable domain is KAGVTQTPRYLIKTRGQQVTLSCSPISGHRSVSWYQQTPGQGLQFLFEYFSETQRNKGNFPGRFSGRQFSNSRSEMNVSTLELGDSALYLCASSPGPGGANEQFFGPGTRLTVL.

This rearrangement joins TRBV12-5 to TRBJ1-6; 10 positions match TRBD1. The CDR3 runs 16 residues. V shed 7 bases and J 7 bases; nucleotides not matched to a gene: 10. Germline-derived CDR1 and CDR2 are LGHNT and FRNRAP. CDR3 residues: CASALRGQGVNSPLHF. DNA for the CDR3: TGTGCTAGTGCCCTCCGAGGACAGGGGGTGAATTCACCCCTCCACTTT. Together with reference TRBV12-5 and TRBJ1-6, the CDR3 gives the full variable domain: DARVTQTPRHKVTEMGQEVTMRCQPILGHNTVFWYRQTMMQGLELLAYFRNRAPLDDSGMPKDRFSAEMPDATLATLKIQPSEPRDSAVYFCASALRGQGVNSPLHFGNGTRLTVT.

This chain uses TRBV7-2 with TRBJ2-1; D ambiguous. Germline V CDR1 and CDR2: SGHTA, FQGNSA. Trimming shortened V by 1 base and J by 2 bases, and 6 bases separated the two germline ends. CDR3 length equals 14 residues. DNA of the CDR3: TGTGCCAGCAGCTTAGGGCCGACCTACAATGAGCAGTTCTTC. Translation: CASSLGPTYNEQFF.

J is TRBJ2-1 and V is TRBV27; possible D gene TRBD1, 6 bases. Trimming took off 0 bases at V and 8 bases at J, with 14 bases between the two ends. CDR1 and CDR2 (germline): MNHEY, SMNVEV (reference sequence). The CDR3 consists of 15 residues. The CDR3 DNA sequence: TGTGCCAGCAGTTTATCCTGGACAGCACCAGATGAGCAGTTCTTC. Residues: CASSLSWTAPDEQFF.

This chain connects TRBV19 to TRBJ2-3; D unresolved. V was clipped by 8 bases and J by 1 base, with 10 bases between them. CDR1 and CDR2 (germline): LNHDA, SQIVND (reference sequence). This CDR3 region has 13 residues. The CDR3 nucleotides read TGTGCCAGTCGGAGAGAGGGCACAGATACGCAGTATTTT. It yields the protein CASRREGTDTQYF.